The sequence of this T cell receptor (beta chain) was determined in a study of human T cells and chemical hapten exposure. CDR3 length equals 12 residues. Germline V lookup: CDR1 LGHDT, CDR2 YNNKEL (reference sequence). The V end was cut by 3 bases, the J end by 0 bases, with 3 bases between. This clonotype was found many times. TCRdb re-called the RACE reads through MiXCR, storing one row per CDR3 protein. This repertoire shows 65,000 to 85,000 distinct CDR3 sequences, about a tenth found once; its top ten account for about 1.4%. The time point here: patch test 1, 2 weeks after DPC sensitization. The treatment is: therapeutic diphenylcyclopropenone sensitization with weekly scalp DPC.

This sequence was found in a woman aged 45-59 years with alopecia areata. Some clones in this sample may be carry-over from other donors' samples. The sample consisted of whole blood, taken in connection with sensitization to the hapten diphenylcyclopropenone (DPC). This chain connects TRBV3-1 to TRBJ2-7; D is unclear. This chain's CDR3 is CASSQSSYEQYF. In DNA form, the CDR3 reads TGTGCCAGCAGCCAGAGCTCCTACGAGCAGTACTTC.